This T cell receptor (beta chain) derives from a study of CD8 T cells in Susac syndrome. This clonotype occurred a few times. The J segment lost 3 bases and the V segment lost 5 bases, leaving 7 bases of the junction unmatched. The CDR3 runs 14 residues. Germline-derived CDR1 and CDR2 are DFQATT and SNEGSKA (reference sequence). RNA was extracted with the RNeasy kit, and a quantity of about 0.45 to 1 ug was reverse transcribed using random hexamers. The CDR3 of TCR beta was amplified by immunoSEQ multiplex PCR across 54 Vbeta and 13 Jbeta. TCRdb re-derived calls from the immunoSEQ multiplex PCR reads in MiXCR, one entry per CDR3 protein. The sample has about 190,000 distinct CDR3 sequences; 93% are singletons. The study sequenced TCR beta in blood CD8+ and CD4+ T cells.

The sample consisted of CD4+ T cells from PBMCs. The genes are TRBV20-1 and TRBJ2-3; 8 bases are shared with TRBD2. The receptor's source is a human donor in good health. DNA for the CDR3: TGCAGTGCTTCCCGGGGGGGCGGGACAGATACGCAGTATTTT. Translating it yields CSASRGGGTDTQYF.